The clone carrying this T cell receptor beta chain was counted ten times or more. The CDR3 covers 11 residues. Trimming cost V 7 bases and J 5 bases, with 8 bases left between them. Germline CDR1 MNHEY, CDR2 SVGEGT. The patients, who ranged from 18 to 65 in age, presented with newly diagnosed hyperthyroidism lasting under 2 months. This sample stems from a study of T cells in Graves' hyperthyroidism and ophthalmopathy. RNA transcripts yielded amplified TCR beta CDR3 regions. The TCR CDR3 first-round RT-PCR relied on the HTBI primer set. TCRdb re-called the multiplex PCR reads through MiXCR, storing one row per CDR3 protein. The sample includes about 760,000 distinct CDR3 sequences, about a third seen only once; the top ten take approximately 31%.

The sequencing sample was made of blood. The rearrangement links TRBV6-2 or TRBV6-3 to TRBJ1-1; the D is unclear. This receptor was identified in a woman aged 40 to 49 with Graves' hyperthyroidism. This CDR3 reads CASTLYTEAFF. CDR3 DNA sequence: TGTGCCAGCACCCTCTATACTGAAGCTTTCTTT.